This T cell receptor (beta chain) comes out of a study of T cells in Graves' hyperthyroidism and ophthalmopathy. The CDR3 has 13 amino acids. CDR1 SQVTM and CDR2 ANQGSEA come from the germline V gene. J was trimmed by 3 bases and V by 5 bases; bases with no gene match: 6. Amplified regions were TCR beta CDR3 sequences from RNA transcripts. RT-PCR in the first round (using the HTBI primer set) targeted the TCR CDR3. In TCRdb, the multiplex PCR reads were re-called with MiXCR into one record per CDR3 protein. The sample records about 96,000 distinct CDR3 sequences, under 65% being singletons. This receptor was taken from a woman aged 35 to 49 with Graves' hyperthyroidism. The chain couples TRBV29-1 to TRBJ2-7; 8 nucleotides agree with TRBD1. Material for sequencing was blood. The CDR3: CSVPGQDRYEQYF. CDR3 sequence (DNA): TGCAGCGTTCCGGGACAGGACCGCTACGAGCAGTACTTC.